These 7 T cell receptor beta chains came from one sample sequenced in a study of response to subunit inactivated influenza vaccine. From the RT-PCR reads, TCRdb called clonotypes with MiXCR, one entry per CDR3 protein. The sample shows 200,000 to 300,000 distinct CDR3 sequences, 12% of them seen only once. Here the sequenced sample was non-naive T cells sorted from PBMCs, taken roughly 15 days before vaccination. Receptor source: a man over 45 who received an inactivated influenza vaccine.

Written as DNA, the CDR3 is TGCGCCAGCAGCCCCCGCTACCTGGATAGTGAGCAGTTCTTC. Encoded protein: CASSPRYLDSEQFF. The genes are TRBV4-3 and TRBJ2-1; D gene ambiguous. The V end was cut by 4 bases, the J end by 9 bases, with 16 bases between. The CDR3 has 14 residues. Germline lookup yields CDR1 LGHNA and CDR2 YSLEER.

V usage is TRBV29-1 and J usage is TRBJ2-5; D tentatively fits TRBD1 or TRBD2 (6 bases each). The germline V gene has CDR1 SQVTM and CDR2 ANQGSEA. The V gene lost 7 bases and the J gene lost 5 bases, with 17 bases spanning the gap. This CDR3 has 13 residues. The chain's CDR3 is CSGHGGQVETQYF. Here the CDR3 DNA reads TGCAGCGGTCATGGGGGGCAGGTGGAGACCCAGTACTTC.

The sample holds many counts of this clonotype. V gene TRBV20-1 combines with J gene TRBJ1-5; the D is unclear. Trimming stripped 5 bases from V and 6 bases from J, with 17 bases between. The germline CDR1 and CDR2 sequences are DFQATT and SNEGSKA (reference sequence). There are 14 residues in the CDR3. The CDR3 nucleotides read TGCAGTGCTGGCGATTGGGAGGGAGTTCAGCCCCAGCATTTT. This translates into CSAGDWEGVQPQHF.

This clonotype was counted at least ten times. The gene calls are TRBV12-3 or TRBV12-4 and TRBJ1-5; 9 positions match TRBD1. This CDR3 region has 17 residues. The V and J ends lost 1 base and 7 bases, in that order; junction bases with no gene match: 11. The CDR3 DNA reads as TGTGCCAGCAGTTTAGGGTTCGGGACAGGGAACGTACAGCCCCAGCATTTT. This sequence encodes CASSLGFGTGNVQPQHF.

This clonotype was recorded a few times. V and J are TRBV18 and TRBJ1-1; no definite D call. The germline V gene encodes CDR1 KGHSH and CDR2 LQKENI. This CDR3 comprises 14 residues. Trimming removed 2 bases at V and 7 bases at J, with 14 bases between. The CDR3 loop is CASSPSEIGGEAFF. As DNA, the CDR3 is TGTGCCAGCTCACCATCGGAAATCGGCGGTGAAGCTTTCTTT.

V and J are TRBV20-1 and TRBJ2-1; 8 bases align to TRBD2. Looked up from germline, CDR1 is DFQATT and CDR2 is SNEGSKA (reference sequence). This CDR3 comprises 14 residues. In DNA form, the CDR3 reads TGCAGGGCAGCTCGGGCTAGCGGGTACAATGAGCAGTTCTTC. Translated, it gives CRAARASGYNEQFF.

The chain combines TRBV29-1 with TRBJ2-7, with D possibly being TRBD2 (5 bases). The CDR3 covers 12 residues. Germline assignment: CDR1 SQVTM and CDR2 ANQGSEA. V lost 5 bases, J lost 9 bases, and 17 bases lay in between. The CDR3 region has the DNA TGCAGCGTTCTTACACAGACTAACCTGCAGTACTTC. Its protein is CSVLTQTNLQYF.